Here is one TCR beta chain with its context. Its antigen is still unknown. The germline gives CDR1 LNHDA, CDR2 SQIVND (reference sequence). The CDR3 length is 15 residues. The trim removed 5 bases at V and 2 bases at J, leaving 3 bases unmatched. These data are taken from a study of shared clonotypes between healthy human individuals. Naive CD8 populations comprised CD45RO-negative cells positively selected for CCR7, excluding terminally differentiated effector memory CD45RA+ cells. Method: immunoSEQ multiplex PCR; TCRdb's copy keeps in-frame clones and lacks some. The repertoire holds around 600,000 clones, 90% to 95% seen once, with around 0.12% in the top ten. Findings and caveats of the study: The researchers took only blood, and tissue repertoires probably look different.

Source material: naive CD8+ T cells sorted from blood. The TCR sequence derives from a woman in her twenties or thirties in good health. The chain is built from TRBV19 and TRBJ2-6, with TRBD1 matching over 7 bases. The CDR3 reads CASSQDRAGANVLTF. The CDR3, as DNA: TGTGCCAGTAGTCAAGACAGGGCTGGGGCCAACGTCCTGACTTTC.